This T cell receptor beta chain was profiled in a study of T cells in Graves' hyperthyroidism and ophthalmopathy. General study results and limits: Most thyroid clonotypes with frequency above 0.001 were detected in blood. Ophthalmopathy was model-predicted a median around 6.1 months pre-onset.

Exclusion criteria comprised uncontrolled infection, other autoimmune disease, pregnancy or lactation. Germline V gene sequence: CDR1 SNHLY, CDR2 FYNNEI. This CDR3 contains 14 residues. V was clipped by 3 bases and J by 0 bases, with 8 bases between them. Authors of the study amplified TCR beta CDR3 regions from RNA transcripts. TCR CDR3 regions were first amplified by RT-PCR with HTBI primers. TCRdb re-derived calls from the multiplex PCR reads in MiXCR, one entry per CDR3 protein. The table has 650,000 to 800,000 distinct CDR3 sequences, over 40% seen once; the top ten hold under 8.5%. This clonotype was recorded only once. Its antigen is currently unknown.

The chain employs TRBV2 and TRBJ1-2; no clear D. What was sequenced was peripheral blood or thyroid tissue (not recorded which). This clonotype was sampled from an adult man with Graves' disease, either hyperthyroidism or ophthalmopathy (not recorded which). For the CDR3, the DNA is TGTGCCAGCAGTGAGGCAGGATCTAACTATGGCTACACCTTC. Protein: CASSEAGSNYGYTF.